The clone carrying this TCR beta chain has ten or more counts. The antigen is unknown. This entry is derived from a study of CD8 T cells in ankylosing spondylitis. Study-level findings and limits: For ankylosing spondylitis blood, a TCR beta motif of 7 to 9 highly homologous variants appeared characteristic.

MiXCR, run by TCRdb on the 5' RACE reads, gives a single entry per CDR3 protein. The sample includes roughly 190,000 distinct CDR3 sequences, 9.5% to 15% of them seen just once. The CDR3 contains 15 residues. The germline gives CDR1 MNHNY, CDR2 SVGAGI (reference sequence). The V gene lost 3 bases and the J gene lost 5 bases, with 14 bases spanning the gap. The TCR was taken from a male donor with ankylosing spondylitis or in good health (not recorded which). The sample was blood, either unsorted or a sorted T cell fraction (not recorded which). The rearrangement links TRBV6-6 to TRBJ1-5, with D perhaps TRBD1 (5 bases). The CDR3: CASSYSGTDYQPQHF. For the CDR3, the DNA is TGTGCCAGCAGTTATTCTGGGACCGATTATCAGCCCCAGCATTTT.